Listed below are T cell receptor beta chains from one sample, sequenced in a study of neoadjuvant nivolumab and ipilimumab in lung cancer. Profiled with immunoSEQ multiplex PCR; TCRdb holds only in-frame clones, not every one. The table shows about 7,800 clones, with 89% occurring only once. The sequenced sample was tumor tissue, obtained after neoadjuvant nivolumab, alone or with ipilimumab, at or shortly before surgery. Receptors were obtained from an adult with non-small cell lung cancer. Some clones in this sample may be carry-over from other donors' samples. Both conserved end residues are part of each CDR3. D genes are given only for firm matches. The size of a clone is reported for some rows only, either as once, few or many, or as a class for expanded clones.

V gene,clone size,J gene,D gene,CDR3 DNA,CDR3 protein
TRBV10-2,NA,TRBJ1-1,NA,TGCGCCAGCAGTTCCAGACAAGAAACTGAAGCTTTCTTT,CASSSRQETEAFF
TRBV4-1,NA,TRBJ2-7,NA,TGCGCCAGCAGCCGAGGTGGGGGGCTAAACGAGCAGTACTTC,CASSRGGGLNEQYF
TRBV9,NA,TRBJ2-2,NA,TGTGCCAGCAGCGTAGTCCTTGGAGGGGAGCTGTTTTTT,CASSVVLGGELFF
TRBV30,few,TRBJ2-2,TRBD2,TGTGCCTGGGGGACTAGCGGGACCGGGGAGCTGTTTTTT,CAWGTSGTGELFF
TRBV27,NA,TRBJ2-7,TRBD2,TGTGCCAGCAGTTCAAGACTAGCGGGAGGCTCCTACGAGCAGTACTTC,CASSSRLAGGSYEQYF
TRBV29-1,NA,TRBJ2-2,NA,TGCAGCGTTGAAGCACAGCTTCGCACCGGGGAGCTGTTTTTT,CSVEAQLRTGELFF
TRBV19,NA,TRBJ2-1,TRBD2,TGTGCCAGTAGTACCCGAGTGAGGGTAGCGGGGTTCAATGAGCAGTTCTTC,CASSTRVRVAGFNEQFF
TRBV6-6,NA,TRBJ2-7,NA,TGTGCCAGCAGTTCCACAGGGCTTATCGACGAGCAGTACTTC,CASSSTGLIDEQYF
TRBV7-9,NA,TRBJ1-1,NA,TGTGCCAGCAGCAACGGACGGTATATGAACACTGAAGCTTTCTTT,CASSNGRYMNTEAFF
TRBV7-8,NA,TRBJ2-7,TRBD2,TGTGCCAGCAGCTTAGAGAGACTAGCGGGAAAGGAGCAGTACTTC,CASSLERLAGKEQYF
TRBV30,NA,TRBJ1-1,TRBD1,TGTGCCTGGAGTCCCGGGACAGGCGACCCTAGGGCTTTCTTT,CAWSPGTGDPRAFF
TRBV5-1,few,TRBJ2-1,NA,TGCGCCAGCAGCTTGGGAGTATCTCCGTACAATGAGCAGTTCTTC,CASSLGVSPYNEQFF
TRBV2,once,TRBJ2-7,TRBD1,TGTGCCAGCAGCCAGGGGGACTACGAGCAGTACTTC,CASSQGDYEQYF
TRBV27,NA,TRBJ1-1,NA,TGTGCCAGCAGTTCCCCCTGGGACGCTGAAGCTTTCTTT,CASSSPWDAEAFF
TRBV4-1,NA,TRBJ2-5,NA,TGCGCCAGCAGCCAAGATGGAAAAGAGACTGAGACCCAGTACTTC,CASSQDGKETETQYF
TRBV7-7,NA,TRBJ1-2,TRBD1,TGTGCTAGCAGCCCTTACAGGGGAGGCGGCTACACCTTC,CASSPYRGGGYTF
TRBV4-2,NA,TRBJ2-7,TRBD1,TGTGCCAGCAGCCAGGACAGGGATTTCTACGAGCAGTACTTC,CASSQDRDFYEQYF
TRBV7-9,NA,TRBJ1-2,NA,TGTGCCAGCAGCCCGTCGTTGGGGGGCTACACCTTC,CASSPSLGGYTF
TRBV30,NA,TRBJ1-4,NA,TGTGCCTGGAGTGTACCGGGAGGAGGGGAAAAACTGTTTTTT,CAWSVPGGGEKLFF
TRBV10-3,NA,TRBJ1-2,NA,TGTGCCATCACCCCGGATCTATATGGCTACACCTTC,CAITPDLYGYTF
TRBV2,NA,TRBJ2-1,TRBD2,TGTGCCAGCGGCGGGGGGGTGAGGGACATTGCGGATGAGCAGTTCTTC,CASGGGVRDIADEQFF
TRBV19,NA,TRBJ2-5,NA,TGTGCCAGTAACGCGGACGGACACCAAGAGACCCAGTACTTC,CASNADGHQETQYF
TRBV5-1,NA,TRBJ2-1,TRBD2,TGCGCCAGCAGCTCGACAGGGACTAGCGGTGTTGGGCAGTTCTTC,CASSSTGTSGVGQFF
TRBV6-4,NA,TRBJ2-5,NA,TGTGCCAGCAGGGAGATGAGAGCGGAGACCCAGTACTTC,CASREMRAETQYF
TRBV25-1,NA,TRBJ2-5,NA,TGTGCCAGCAGTGAGGCGTACCAAGAGACCCAGTACTTC,CASSEAYQETQYF
TRBV5-8,NA,TRBJ2-5,TRBD1,TGTGCCAGCAGCCCTGGGACAGGGGGCGAGGAGACCCAGTACTTC,CASSPGTGGEETQYF
TRBV7-2,NA,TRBJ2-7,NA,TGTGCCAGCAGCTTAGCCGGGACGGGGTACGAGCAGTACTTC,CASSLAGTGYEQYF
TRBV5-3,NA,TRBJ1-2,NA,TGTGCCAGAAGCTTGGGGGACTCCTATGGCTACACCTTC,CARSLGDSYGYTF
TRBV4-3,NA,TRBJ1-2,NA,TGCGCCAGCAGCCCCTCCGGGGTGGAGTCCTATGGCTACACCTTC,CASSPSGVESYGYTF
TRBV11-2,NA,TRBJ2-7,NA,TGTGCCAGCAGCTTACAGGTCAACTCCTACGAGCAGTACTTC,CASSLQVNSYEQYF
TRBV5-1,NA,TRBJ2-3,TRBD2,TGCGCCAGCAGCTCACTAGCGGGAGAGGGAACGCAGTATTTT,CASSSLAGEGTQYF
TRBV7-2,NA,TRBJ1-4,NA,TGTGCCAGCAGCTTAGCGGGGGGCGCATCGAATGAAAAACTGTTTTTT,CASSLAGGASNEKLFF
TRBV18,NA,TRBJ2-5,NA,TGTGCCAGCTCACCAGGCAGCCAAGAGACCCAGTACTTC,CASSPGSQETQYF
TRBV5-6,NA,TRBJ1-1,NA,TGTGCCAGCAGCTTATCTCTAAGGGGCACTGAAGCTTTCTTT,CASSLSLRGTEAFF
TRBV29-1,NA,TRBJ2-2,TRBD1,TGCAGCGTTGAATCACAGGGGCCCGGGGAGCTGTTTTTT,CSVESQGPGELFF
TRBV6-1,NA,TRBJ2-5,NA,TGTGCCAGCAGTGAATTTTGGGCAGTTCAAGAGACCCAGTACTTC,CASSEFWAVQETQYF
TRBV6-6,NA,TRBJ2-1,NA,TGTGCCAGCAGGGATACGGGATTCTACAATGAGCAGTTCTTC,CASRDTGFYNEQFF
TRBV27,NA,TRBJ2-1,NA,TGTGCCAGCAGTTTCCAACCTGAGGGTATAAGGTTCTTC,CASSFQPEGIRFF
TRBV30,NA,TRBJ2-1,TRBD2,TGTGCCTGGAGAGCCGGGACTAGCGCTTACGATGAGCAGTTCTTC,CAWRAGTSAYDEQFF
TRBV7-3,NA,TRBJ2-1,TRBD2,TGTGCCAGCAGCTTTGAGACTAGCGGAACAAATGAGCAGTTCTTC,CASSFETSGTNEQFF
TRBV6-1,NA,TRBJ1-2,NA,TGTGCCAGCAGTGAATCTTACGGGGGTTCCGGCTATGGCTACACCTTC,CASSESYGGSGYGYTF
TRBV6-5,NA,TRBJ2-5,TRBD1,TGTGCCAGCAGCCCCAGGGGGGAGACCCAGTACTTC,CASSPRGETQYF
TRBV7-9,NA,TRBJ1-1,TRBD1,TGTGCCAGCAGCGCACGACAGGGTCTTCACACTGAAGCTTTCTTT,CASSARQGLHTEAFF
TRBV27,NA,TRBJ1-1,NA,TGTGCCAGCAGTTTATCCGGGACATACCACACTGAAGCTTTCTTT,CASSLSGTYHTEAFF
TRBV5-1,NA,TRBJ1-1,TRBD1,TGCGCCAGCAGCTTGGACAGGGGGGACACTGAAGCTTTCTTT,CASSLDRGDTEAFF